This section outlines one T cell receptor (beta chain) sequence together with its context. Its target is not known. The sample comes from a study of response to subunit inactivated influenza vaccine. From the RT-PCR reads, TCRdb called clonotypes with MiXCR, one entry per CDR3 protein. The sample has about 830,000 distinct CDR3 sequences, approximately 18% seen once. Study-wide findings and caveats: The authors put forward the suggestion that each seasonal influenza vaccination may bring in only a limited number of new T cells.

The CDR3 has 17 amino acids. The V gene's germline CDR1 is ENHRY and CDR2 SYGVKD. Losses at the gene ends were 4 bases for V and 0 bases for J; bases not matched to a gene: 4. The chain combines TRBV10-3 with TRBJ2-6; 9 bases map to TRBD1. This specimen consisted of PBMCs from blood, obtained about 5 days after vaccination. The sequence was collected from a man in his forties or fifties who received an inactivated influenza vaccine. CDR3 coding DNA: TGTGCCATCAGTGGGACGACAGGGGGCTCTGGGGCCAACGTCCTGACTTTC. Its protein is CAISGTTGGSGANVLTF.